Listed below are T cell receptor beta chains from one sample, sequenced in a study of blood T cell repertoires in COVID-19. TCRdb keeps only in-frame clones here, not all; method: immunoSEQ multiplex PCR. The sample contains some 350,000 clones, around 87% of which appear only once. The sequencing input was PBMCs or T cells enriched from blood (not recorded which). The receptor set was obtained from a woman aged 25 to 39 who had recovered from COVID-19. CDR3s include the opening cysteine and the closing phenylalanine or tryptophan. D genes are given only for firm matches. The size entry is marked missing in some rows and otherwise reads once, few, many or a size class.

clone_size	d_call	v_call	j_call	cdr3_aa	cdr3_nt
few	TRBD1	TRBV7-9	TRBJ1-1	CASSYGTAEAFF	TGTGCCAGCAGTTACGGGACAGCTGAAGCTTTCTTT
.	TRBD1	TRBV24-1	TRBJ1-1	CATSSTGSVTEAFF	TGTGCCACCAGCTCGACAGGGAGCGTCACTGAAGCTTTCTTT
.	.	TRBV18	TRBJ1-2	CASSPRVGYGYTF	TGTGCCAGCTCACCCAGGGTTGGCTATGGCTACACCTTC
.	.	TRBV7-3	TRBJ2-2	CASSSTGTGELFF	TGTGCCAGCAGCTCCACAGGAACCGGGGAGCTGTTTTTT
.	.	TRBV2	TRBJ1-5	CASSEGTGRNQPQHF	TGTGCCAGCAGTGAGGGTACGGGAAGAAATCAGCCCCAGCATTTT
.	.	TRBV6-1	TRBJ2-1	CASSEAGTPPYNEQFF	TGTGCCAGCAGTGAAGCCGGGACACCTCCGTACAATGAGCAGTTCTTC
.	.	TRBV27	TRBJ1-6	CASSYPGSDSPLHF	TGTGCCAGCAGTTACCCTGGGAGCGATTCACCCCTCCACTTT
.	TRBD2	TRBV9	TRBJ2-5	CASSVEGSGAQETQYF	TGTGCCAGCAGCGTAGAGGGTAGCGGGGCCCAAGAGACCCAGTACTTC
.	TRBD2	TRBV11-2	TRBJ2-2	CASSFQRGGAAGELFF	TGTGCCAGCAGCTTCCAAAGGGGAGGGGCCGCCGGGGAGCTGTTTTTT
once	.	TRBV3-1/TRBV3-2	TRBJ2-3	CASSRTSADTQYF	TGTGCCAGCAGCCGCACGTCGGCAGATACGCAGTATTTT
.	TRBD2	TRBV7-3	TRBJ2-5	CASSPRTSGGLQTQYF	TGTGCCAGCAGCCCACGGACTAGCGGGGGGTTGCAGACCCAGTACTTC
.	TRBD2	TRBV10-1	TRBJ2-7	CASETVRSGGTYEQYF	TGCGCCAGCGAGACAGTCAGAAGCGGGGGGACCTACGAGCAGTACTTC
.	TRBD1	TRBV5-1	TRBJ1-3	CASSGQGEPGNTIYF	TGCGCCAGCAGCGGACAGGGGGAACCTGGAAACACCATATATTTT
.	TRBD1	TRBV6-5	TRBJ2-7	CASSYWQQGAYEQYF	TGTGCCAGCAGTTACTGGCAACAGGGGGCCTACGAGCAGTACTTC
.	TRBD1	TRBV28	TRBJ2-2	CASSFGTGRLAGELFF	TGTGCCAGCAGTTTTGGGACAGGGAGGCTCGCCGGGGAGCTGTTTTTT
.	.	TRBV6-5	TRBJ2-3	CASSYEADTQYF	TGTGCCAGCAGTTACGAGGCAGATACGCAGTATTTT
.	TRBD1	TRBV12-5	TRBJ1-1	CASGPTQGTGRNTEAFF	TGTGCTAGTGGCCCCACCCAAGGGACAGGGAGGAACACTGAAGCTTTCTTT
.	TRBD1	TRBV28	TRBJ1-2	CASSMTGALFYGYTF	TGTGCCAGCAGTATGACAGGGGCCCTCTTCTATGGCTACACCTTC
.	.	TRBV7-3	TRBJ2-6	CASSTVGANVLTF	TGTGCCAGCAGCACTGTCGGGGCCAACGTCCTGACTTTC
.	.	TRBV5-4	TRBJ1-2	CASSLPREKSYGYTF	TGTGCCAGCAGCTTGCCCCGGGAAAAGTCCTATGGCTACACCTTC
.	.	TRBV4-1	TRBJ1-1	CASSHFVGAGKNTEAFF	TGCGCCAGCAGCCACTTTGTGGGGGCCGGCAAGAACACTGAAGCTTTCTTT
.	.	TRBV5-6	TRBJ1-3	CASSSRGLISGNTIYF	TGTGCCAGCAGCTCGCGAGGGCTCATCTCTGGAAACACCATATATTTT
.	.	TRBV10-3	TRBJ1-2	CAISESTGRAAGYTF	TGTGCCATCAGTGAGTCGACAGGCAGGGCCGCTGGCTACACCTTC
.	.	TRBV7-2	TRBJ1-6	CASSLVARPGRYSPLHF	TGTGCCAGCAGCTTAGTAGCCCGGCCAGGGCGGTATTCACCCCTCCACTTT
.	TRBD1	TRBV18	TRBJ2-7	CASSQDRLGYEQYF	TGTGCCAGCTCACAGGACAGGTTGGGCTACGAGCAGTACTTC
once	.	TRBV7-2	TRBJ2-1	CASSFTSYNEQFF	TGTGCCAGCAGCTTCACTAGTTACAATGAGCAGTTCTTC
.	TRBD1	TRBV19	TRBJ1-2	CASSMDRGGVNYGYTF	TGTGCCAGTAGTATGGACAGGGGAGGTGTCAACTATGGCTACACCTTC
.	.	TRBV2	TRBJ1-5	CASSEVFSNQPQHF	TGTGCCAGCAGTGAAGTCTTTAGCAATCAGCCCCAGCATTTT
.	.	TRBV7-2	TRBJ1-2	CASSSTGAGNYGYTF	TGTGCCAGCAGCTCAACTGGGGCGGGGAACTATGGCTACACCTTC
.	.	TRBV5-1	TRBJ1-1	CASSWAGPRNTEAFF	TGCGCCAGCAGCTGGGCGGGCCCTAGGAACACTGAAGCTTTCTTT
.	TRBD1	TRBV7-8	TRBJ1-6	CASSLVGQGNSPLHF	TGTGCCAGCAGCTTGGTAGGACAGGGGAATTCACCCCTCCACTTT